The 21 T cell receptor beta chains below come from one sample, sequenced in a study of blood T cell repertoires in COVID-19 (dated by TCRdb to 2020 to 2022). Library method: the immunoSEQ multiplex PCR assay. Drawn from immuneACCESS, this table holds only the in-frame rearrangements with V and J called that TCRdb kept. Clones are partly lost; checked studies trace under half to an unresolved V gene and leave the rest unexplained. This sample comprises approximately 310,000 clones, about 85% of them detected only once. The ten largest clones add up to 1.5% to 2% of the sample. Material for sequencing was PBMCs or T cells enriched from blood (not recorded which). Receptors originate from a woman in her twenties or thirties who had been exposed to COVID-19.

The rearrangement joins TRBV3-1 (or the pseudogene TRBV3-2) to TRBJ2-7; D is ambiguous. CDR1 and CDR2 from the germline V gene are LGHDT and YNNKEL (reference sequence). V dropped 3 bases and J dropped 0 bases, with 6 bases sitting between them. This CDR3 has 13 amino acids. CDR3: CASSHLGSYEQYF. For the CDR3, the DNA is TGTGCCAGCAGCCACCTAGGCTCCTACGAGCAGTACTTC.

This rearrangement joins TRBV19 to TRBJ2-5; a possible D gene is TRBD2 (6 bases). The CDR3 is made up of 18 amino acids. Germline CDR1 and CDR2: LNHDA and SQIVND (reference sequence). V was trimmed by 6 bases and J by 2 bases, leaving 25 bases between them. The CDR3 here is CASSKLWGSPGEQETQYF. CDR3 sequence (DNA): TGTGCCAGTAGCAAACTATGGGGGTCACCGGGGGAACAAGAGACCCAGTACTTC. Full variable domain (rest looked up from reference TRBV19 and TRBJ2-5): DGGITQSPKYLFRKEGQNVTLSCEQNLNHDAMYWYRQDPGQGLRLIYYSQIVNDFQKGDIAEGYSVSREKKESFPLTVTSAQKNPTAFYLCASSKLWGSPGEQETQYFGPGTRLLVL.

This sequence joins TRBV30 and TRBJ2-7; 8 bases match TRBD1. CDR3 length: 13 residues. V dropped 3 bases and J dropped 5; count of bases not matched to a gene: 6. Germline loops: CDR1 GTSNPN, CDR2 SVGIG (reference sequence). The CDR3: CAWSGAGGHEQYF. In nucleotides, the CDR3 is TGTGCCTGGAGCGGGGCAGGGGGCCACGAGCAGTACTTC. Full variable domain (missing parts from reference TRBV30 and TRBJ2-7): SQTIHQWPATLVQPVGSPLSLECTVEGTSNPNLYWYRQAAGRGLQLLFYSVGIGQISSEVPQNLSASRPQDRQFILSSKKLLLSDSGFYLCAWSGAGGHEQYFGPGTRLTVT.

This clone was detected many times. The chain has TRBV5-1 and TRBJ1-1; TRBD1 matches at 9 bases. From germline, CDR1 is SGHRS and CDR2 YFSETQ. V shed 4 bases, J shed 7 bases, and the junction held 8 bases outside the gene matches. The CDR3 sequence is 14 residues long. The CDR3: CASSPGQGIGEAFF. In nucleotides, the CDR3 is TGCGCCAGCAGCCCTGGACAGGGGATTGGTGAAGCTTTCTTT.

J is TRBJ2-2 and V is TRBV11-1, with a possible D match to TRBD2 (5 bases). V dropped 5 bases and J dropped 7 bases, with 14 bases sitting between them. CDR3 size: 14 residues. Germline values: CDR1 SGHAT, CDR2 FQDESV (reference sequence). DNA for the CDR3: TGTGCCAGCAGCCCTACGAGGGTGGTCGGGGAGCTGTTTTTT. Protein: CASSPTRVVGELFF. Full variable domain (rest looked up from reference TRBV11-1 and TRBJ2-2): EAEVAQSPRYKITEKSQAVAFWCDPISGHATLYWYRQILGQGPELLVQFQDESVVDDSQLPKDRFSAERLKGVDSTLKIQPAELGDSAMYLCASSPTRVVGELFFGEGSRLTVL.

This clone was detected once. The rearrangement uses TRBV4-3 and TRBJ2-7; D might be TRBD1 (6 bases). This CDR3 contains 14 residues. Trimming took off 0 bases at V and 6 bases at J, with 12 bases between the two ends. Germline V gene sequence: CDR1 LGHNA, CDR2 YSLEER. The CDR3 loop reads CASSQEGRTAEQYF. In DNA, the CDR3 is TGCGCCAGCAGCCAAGAAGGACGGACAGCCGAGCAGTACTTC.

The gene calls are TRBV6-4 and TRBJ1-1, with D possibly matching TRBD1 (6 bases). With 6 bases removed from V and 1 base from J, the gap between germline ends came to 12 bases. Germline CDR1 is MRHNA and CDR2 is SNTAGT. The length of the CDR3 is 14 residues. The chain's CDR3 is CASSRGVGNTEAFF. CDR3 coding DNA: TGTGCCAGCAGCAGGGGTGTCGGGAACACTGAAGCTTTCTTT.

The sample holds a few counts of this clone. The chain joins TRBV5-1 to TRBJ2-3; possibly TRBD2 for D (5 bases). Germline assignment: CDR1 SGHRS and CDR2 YFSETQ. Trimming cost V 0 bases and J 0 bases, with 11 bases left between them. This CDR3 spans 16 amino acids. CDR3 sequence (DNA): TGCGCCAGCAGCTTGGACGGGGTCCCTAGCACAGATACGCAGTATTTT. Its protein product is CASSLDGVPSTDTQYF.

The J gene is TRBJ1-1, the V gene TRBV5-6, with a tentative D call TRBD1 (5 bases). Germline assignment: CDR1 SGHDT and CDR2 YYEEEE. Trimming removed 0 bases from V and 2 bases from J, with 14 bases in between. The CDR3 sequence is 16 residues long. The DNA of the CDR3 is TGTGCCAGCAGCTTGGATGCAGGGATGTTAAACACTGAAGCTTTCTTT. Its translation is CASSLDAGMLNTEAFF. The whole variable domain, remainder taken from reference TRBV5-6 and TRBJ1-1, is DAGVTQSPTHLIKTRGQQVTLRCSPKSGHDTVSWYQQALGQGPQFIFQYYEEEERQRGNFPDRFSGHQFPNYSSELNVNALLLGDSALYLCASSLDAGMLNTEAFFGQGTRLTVV.

The chain employs TRBV7-9 and TRBJ1-6; D is unclear. Germline lookup yields CDR1 SEHNR and CDR2 FQNEAQ (reference sequence). The CDR3 spans 14 residues. V lost 5 bases, J lost 6 bases, and 11 bases lay in between. The CDR3 region has the DNA TGTGCCAGCAGCCTCCGGGTCCTTAATTCACCCCTCCACTTT. The encoded protein is CASSLRVLNSPLHF.

CDR3 sequence: CASRTTPKSSSHTGELFF. The CDR3 DNA reads TGTGCCAGCAGGACAACACCCAAGTCGAGTTCTCACACCGGGGAGCTGTTTTTT. This chain connects TRBV7-8 to TRBJ2-2; D is undetermined. V gave up 6 bases and J gave up 3 bases, with 23 bases separating them. This CDR3 spans 18 amino acids. Looked up from germline, CDR1 is SGHVS and CDR2 is FQNEAQ. Variable domain in full (rest from reference TRBV7-8 and TRBJ2-2): GAGVSQSPRYKVAKRGQDVALRCDPISGHVSLFWYQQALGQGPEFLTYFQNEAQLDKSGLPSDRFFAERPEGSVSTLKIQRTQQEDSAVYLCASRTTPKSSSHTGELFFGEGSRLTVL.

This sequence joins TRBV19 and TRBJ2-3; a possible D gene is TRBD2 (6 bases). The CDR3 covers 15 residues. The V and J ends lost 3 bases and 2 bases respectively, with 12 bases between them. Germline-derived CDR1 and CDR2 are LNHDA and SQIVND (reference sequence). The CDR3 here is CASSIGGSNTDTQYF. CDR3 DNA sequence: TGTGCCAGTAGTATCGGGGGTTCAAACACAGATACGCAGTATTTT.

V gene TRBV13 combines with J gene TRBJ2-7, with TRBD1 matching over 8 bases. Germline CDR1 and CDR2: PRHDT and FYEKMQ (reference sequence). V lost 5 bases and J lost 5; bases outside the gene matches: 11. This CDR3 has 15 residues. The CDR3 nucleotides read TGTGCCAGCAGCGTCCAGGACAGGGTCGAGGACGAGCAGTACTTC. This encodes CASSVQDRVEDEQYF.

V and J are TRBV6-5 and TRBJ1-2; TRBD1 aligns across 7 bases. This CDR3 is built from 15 residues. Per the germline V gene, CDR1 is MNHEY and CDR2 is SVGAGI. Trimming at V came to 2 bases and at J to 4 bases, leaving 7 bases not matched to a gene. CDR3 residues: CASSYLRQGSYGYTF. The CDR3 DNA reads TGTGCCAGCAGTTACCTTAGACAGGGATCCTATGGCTACACCTTC.

The chain employs TRBV7-9 and TRBJ2-1; 9 bases are shared with TRBD2. Looked up from germline, CDR1 is SEHNR and CDR2 is FQNEAQ (reference sequence). The CDR3 spans 17 residues. Trimming removed 4 bases from V and 9 bases from J; junction bases left unmatched: 16. The CDR3 loop reads CASSSASAGGALGEQFF. The CDR3 DNA sequence: TGTGCCAGCAGCTCCGCCTCGGCGGGGGGGGCATTGGGTGAGCAGTTCTTC.

The chain joins TRBV6-2 or TRBV6-3 to TRBJ1-2; D ambiguous. The CDR3 covers 12 residues. The germline gives CDR1 MNHEY, CDR2 SVGEGT. V was clipped by 1 base and J by 7 bases, with 7 bases between them. The DNA for the CDR3 is TGTGCCAGCAGTTACTGGGCAGCTGGCTACACCTTC. Residues: CASSYWAAGYTF.

The chain recombines TRBV19 with TRBJ1-4, with TRBD1 as a possible D gene (5 bases). Deletions cut 7 bases from V and 4 bases from J, with 13 bases between. The CDR3 has 14 amino acids. Germline CDR1 LNHDA, CDR2 SQIVND (reference sequence). CDR3 protein: CASKFGGINEKLFF. The DNA of the CDR3 is TGTGCCAGTAAATTCGGGGGTATTAATGAAAAACTGTTTTTT.

V gene TRBV3-1 (or the pseudogene TRBV3-2) combines with J gene TRBJ2-5; the match to TRBD2 covers 10 bases. CDR1 and CDR2 (germline): LGHDT, YNNKEL (reference sequence). The CDR3 covers 19 residues. V lost 4 bases, J lost 2 bases, and 16 bases stayed unmatched. The CDR3 reads CASSPRRGGTSVPQETQYF. CDR3 DNA sequence: TGTGCCAGCAGCCCTAGAAGGGGCGGGACTAGCGTCCCTCAAGAGACCCAGTACTTC.

The V gene is TRBV27, the J gene TRBJ1-5; D possibly corresponds to TRBD1 (5 bases). Germline V CDR1 and CDR2: MNHEY, SMNVEV (reference sequence). This CDR3 comprises 14 residues. The V end lost 6 bases, the J end lost 0 bases, and 9 bases lay between the germline ends. CDR3 amino acids: CASRQGYSNQPQHF. CDR3 DNA sequence: TGTGCCAGCAGGCAGGGTTATAGCAATCAGCCCCAGCATTTT.

The chain has TRBV6-1 and TRBJ2-5, with 8 bases identical to TRBD2. Germline trimming cut 2 bases from V and 1 base from J; bases unmatched to any gene: 6. CDR1 and CDR2 (germline): MNHNS, SASEGT. The CDR3 length is 16 residues. CDR3 coding DNA: TGTGCCAGCAGTGAATTTCGCGGGGGGTTCCAAGAGACCCAGTACTTC. Protein product: CASSEFRGGFQETQYF.

The chain couples TRBV5-1 to TRBJ2-1; D possibly corresponds to TRBD2 (6 bases). The germline V gene encodes CDR1 SGHRS and CDR2 YFSETQ. V dropped 4 bases and J dropped 10 bases, with 21 bases sitting between them. The CDR3 is 15 residues long. This chain's CDR3 is CASSQYPGEELEQFF. The CDR3 DNA is TGCGCCAGCAGCCAGTATCCGGGAGAGGAGTTGGAGCAGTTCTTC. Using reference TRBV5-1 and TRBJ2-1 for the parts outside the CDR3, the full variable domain is KAGVTQTPRYLIKTRGQQVTLSCSPISGHRSVSWYQQTPGQGLQFLFEYFSETQRNKGNFPGRFSGRQFSNSRSEMNVSTLELGDSALYLCASSQYPGEELEQFFGPGTRLTVL.